Shown below are 21 T cell receptor beta chains from a single sample sequenced in a study of T cell changes during pregnancy in multiple sclerosis. Sequencing was performed with immunoSEQ multiplex PCR; in TCRdb, only in-frame clones are kept and a portion is missing. The data show 100,000 or so clones, around 92% seen once. The sample consisted of peripheral blood, taken after pregnancy. Receptors were obtained from a female donor with multiple sclerosis, enrolled in a pregnancy study.

The chain employs TRBV9 and TRBJ2-7; no definite D call. In germline, CDR1 is SGDLS, CDR2 YYNGEE. V was clipped by 3 bases and J by 0 bases, with 4 bases between them. The CDR3 is 12 residues long. DNA of the CDR3: TGTGCCAGCAGCGGTAGCTCCTACGAGCAGTACTTC. Its translation is CASSGSSYEQYF.

Concerning this clone: Distinct nucleotide sequences in the sample also encode this CDR3. The V gene is TRBV5-1, the J gene TRBJ2-3; 9 nucleotides match TRBD2. V was clipped by 0 bases and J by 1 base; unmatched bases: 0. CDR3 length: 15 residues. CDR1 SGHRS and CDR2 YFSETQ come from the germline V gene. The CDR3: CASSLGTSGTDTQYF. CDR3 nucleotides: TGCGCCAGCAGCTTGGGGACTAGCGGCACAGATACGCAGTATTTT.

This chain uses TRBV9 with TRBJ2-5; 11 nucleotides align to TRBD2. The CDR3 loop spans 16 amino acids. V gave up 3 bases and J gave up 2 bases; unmatched junction bases: 6. Germline V gives CDR1 SGDLS, CDR2 YYNGEE. Here the CDR3 reads CASSAIAGGSQETQYF. In nucleotides, the CDR3 is TGTGCCAGCAGCGCAATAGCGGGGGGGAGTCAAGAGACCCAGTACTTC.

The chain combines TRBV7-9 with TRBJ1-2; tentative D call: TRBD1 (5 bases). The CDR3 sequence is 15 residues long. Germline V CDR1 and CDR2: SEHNR, FQNEAQ (reference sequence). With 5 bases removed from V and 4 bases from J, the gap between germline ends came to 17 bases. CDR3 sequence (DNA): TGTGCCAGCAGCATTGGACAACCTGGAAGCTATGGCTACACCTTC. It codes for CASSIGQPGSYGYTF.

The CDR3 sequence is CTGLWVETQYF. In nucleotides, the CDR3 is TGCACGGGACTATGGGTGGAGACCCAGTACTTC. The chain employs TRBV20-1 and TRBJ2-5; 7 bases fit TRBD2. Germline V CDR1 and CDR2: DFQATT, SNEGSKA (reference sequence). The CDR3 extends over 11 amino acids.

The sample holds one count of this clone. The rearrangement joins TRBV30 to TRBJ2-3; TRBD2 might be the D (5 bases). Germline V gives CDR1 GTSNPN, CDR2 SVGIG (reference sequence). This CDR3 comprises 14 residues. Trimming took off 2 bases at V and 2 bases at J, with 11 bases between the two ends. The CDR3 reads CAWSPLLATDTQYF. DNA of the CDR3: TGTGCCTGGAGTCCCCTGCTAGCCACAGATACGCAGTATTTT.

The chain employs TRBV9 and TRBJ2-2; 7 nucleotides match TRBD2. The V segment lost 2 bases and the J segment 3 bases; nucleotides outside the gene matches: 7. The CDR3 runs 16 residues. In germline, CDR1 is SGDLS, CDR2 YYNGEE. For the CDR3, the DNA is TGTGCCAGCAGCGTGGGACTAAGTTTAGACACCGGGGAGCTGTTTTTT. Amino acids: CASSVGLSLDTGELFF.

This rearrangement joins TRBV6-1 to TRBJ2-6; D call uncertain. This CDR3 is 12 amino acids long. Trimming removed 10 bases at V and 2 bases at J, with 6 bases between. Germline lookup yields CDR1 MNHNS and CDR2 SASEGT. The CDR3 protein is CATIPGANVLTF. CDR3 DNA sequence: TGTGCCACTATCCCTGGGGCCAACGTCCTGACTTTC.

J is TRBJ2-3 and V is TRBV2; tentatively, D is TRBD2 (5 bases). The V and J ends lost 3 bases and 1 base respectively, with 11 bases between them. This CDR3 spans 15 amino acids. Germline assignment: CDR1 SNHLY and CDR2 FYNNEI. The CDR3 region is CASSDRRARTDTQYF. CDR3 coding DNA: TGTGCCAGCAGTGATCGGCGGGCGCGCACAGATACGCAGTATTTT. The whole variable domain, remainder taken from reference TRBV2 and TRBJ2-3, is EPEVTQTPSHQVTQMGQEVILRCVPISNHLYFYWYRQILGQKVEFLVSFYNNEISEKSEIFDDQFSVERPDGSNFTLKIRSTKLEDSAMYFCASSDRRARTDTQYFGPGTRLTVL.

This clone was seen only once. This chain uses TRBV11-3 with TRBJ1-2; tentatively, D is TRBD1 (5 bases). The CDR3 extends over 14 amino acids. Trimming removed 5 bases from V and 3 bases from J, with 13 bases in between. Germline CDR1 and CDR2: SGHNT and YENEEA. The CDR3 nucleotides read TGTGCCAGCAGCCCCCGGGGGAATTACTATGGCTACACCTTC. Translation gives CASSPRGNYYGYTF.

The chain couples TRBV5-1 to TRBJ2-6, with D possibly matching TRBD1 (6 bases). Germline CDR1 SGHRS, CDR2 YFSETQ. V was shortened by 5 bases and J by 4 bases, with 19 bases between the two germline ends. The CDR3 extends over 17 amino acids. The CDR3 sequence is CASSLDRPGRGANVLTF. The CDR3 region has the DNA TGCGCCAGCAGTCTCGACAGGCCTGGGCGAGGGGCCAACGTCCTGACTTTC.

Here the CDR3 reads CASSLGMGQGTQPQHF. The DNA for the CDR3 is TGTGCCAGCAGCCTAGGGATGGGACAGGGTACGCAGCCCCAGCATTTT. The chain joins TRBV7-6 to TRBJ1-5; 9 nucleotides align to TRBD1. The trim removed 5 bases at V and 7 bases at J, leaving 12 bases unmatched. Germline CDR1 reads SGHVS; CDR2 reads FNYEAQ. CDR3 size: 16 residues.

V and J are TRBV14 and TRBJ2-7, with 7 bases that match TRBD1. This CDR3 region has 13 residues. The germline gives CDR1 SGHDN, CDR2 FVKESK. The J segment lost 5 bases and the V segment lost 2 bases, leaving 3 bases of the junction unmatched. The CDR3 coding sequence is TGTGCCAGCAGCCAAACCAGGGGGAACGAGCAGTACTTC. Translation gives CASSQTRGNEQYF.

CDR3 amino acids: CASSFGNSNYGYTF. Here the CDR3 DNA reads TGTGCCAGCAGCTTTGGCAATTCGAACTATGGCTACACCTTC. This rearrangement joins TRBV5-4 to TRBJ1-2, with unresolved D. Germline loops: CDR1 SGHNT, CDR2 YYREEE (reference sequence). This CDR3 contains 14 residues. V lost 2 bases and J 2 bases, leaving 10 bases between the germline ends.

The chain carries TRBV6-5 and TRBJ1-1, with a possible D match to TRBD1 (6 bases). This CDR3 region has 16 residues. Per the germline V gene, CDR1 is MNHEY and CDR2 is SVGAGI. Trimming took off 0 bases at V and 0 bases at J, with 11 bases between the two ends. The chain's CDR3 is CASSYSGGRMNTEAFF. The CDR3 coding sequence is TGTGCCAGCAGTTACTCAGGGGGAAGAATGAACACTGAAGCTTTCTTT.

The V call is TRBV6-1, the J call TRBJ1-2, with 7 bases lining up with TRBD1. Germline CDR1 is MNHNS and CDR2 is SASEGT. Losses at the gene ends were 5 bases for V and 0 bases for J; bases not matched to a gene: 6. This CDR3 has 15 residues. Written as DNA, the CDR3 is TGTGCCAGCAGTTTCAGGGGGTTAGCTAACTATGGCTACACCTTC. It codes for CASSFRGLANYGYTF.

The chain has TRBV9 and TRBJ2-3, with TRBD1 matching over 7 bases. The CDR3 runs to 14 residues. Germline V gene lookup returns CDR1 SGDLS and CDR2 YYNGEE. The J segment lost 3 bases and the V segment lost 4 bases, leaving 5 bases of the junction unmatched. The CDR3 loop is CASSRDRVTDTQYF. The DNA of the CDR3 is TGTGCCAGCAGCCGAGACAGGGTAACAGATACGCAGTATTTT. Full variable domain (remainder filled in from reference TRBV9 and TRBJ2-3): DSGVTQTPKHLITATGQRVTLRCSPRSGDLSVYWYQQSLDQGLQFLIQYYNGEERAKGNILERFSAQQFPDLHSELNLSSLELGDSALYFCASSRDRVTDTQYFGPGTRLTVL.

The gene calls are TRBV9 and TRBJ2-7; D is perhaps TRBD1 (6 bases). CDR1 SGDLS and CDR2 YYNGEE come from the germline V gene. Trimming shortened V by 1 base and J by 2 bases, and 10 bases separated the two germline ends. This CDR3 is built from 14 residues. CDR3 amino acids: CASSVSYRAYEQYF. The CDR3 DNA is TGTGCCAGCAGCGTAAGTTACAGGGCCTACGAGCAGTACTTC.

The V call is TRBV6-5, the J call TRBJ1-6; no firm D call. The V gene's germline CDR1 is MNHEY and CDR2 SVGAGI. V was pared by 6 bases and J by 8 bases, with 11 bases between. The CDR3 consists of 13 residues. CDR3 in DNA: TGTGCCAGCAGACCCATAGCGGATTCACCCCTCCACTTT. This encodes CASRPIADSPLHF.

This clone appeared a single time. The V call is TRBV28, the J call TRBJ2-7; the match to TRBD2 covers 12 bases. J was trimmed by 4 bases and V by 3 bases; bases with no gene match: 1. Germline V gene data show CDR1 as MDHEN and CDR2 as SYDVKM. CDR3 length equals 14 residues. The chain's CDR3 is CASSFGTSGYEQYF. Here the CDR3 DNA reads TGTGCCAGCAGTTTCGGGACTAGCGGGTACGAGCAGTACTTC.

The V call is TRBV7-2, the J call TRBJ2-7; D remains unclear. Trimming took 4 bases from V and 7 from J, leaving 8 bases between them. The germline V gene has CDR1 SGHTA and CDR2 FQGNSA. The CDR3 contains 11 residues. CDR3 nucleotides: TGTGCCAGCAGCTCTCAGAGGGAGCAGTACTTC. This sequence encodes CASSSQREQYF. Supplemented by reference TRBV7-2 and TRBJ2-7, the full variable domain reads GAGVSQSPSNKVTEKGKDVELRCDPISGHTALYWYRQSLGQGLEFLIYFQGNSAPDKSGLPSDRFSAERTGGSVSTLTIQRTQQEDSAVYLCASSSQREQYFGPGTRLTVT.